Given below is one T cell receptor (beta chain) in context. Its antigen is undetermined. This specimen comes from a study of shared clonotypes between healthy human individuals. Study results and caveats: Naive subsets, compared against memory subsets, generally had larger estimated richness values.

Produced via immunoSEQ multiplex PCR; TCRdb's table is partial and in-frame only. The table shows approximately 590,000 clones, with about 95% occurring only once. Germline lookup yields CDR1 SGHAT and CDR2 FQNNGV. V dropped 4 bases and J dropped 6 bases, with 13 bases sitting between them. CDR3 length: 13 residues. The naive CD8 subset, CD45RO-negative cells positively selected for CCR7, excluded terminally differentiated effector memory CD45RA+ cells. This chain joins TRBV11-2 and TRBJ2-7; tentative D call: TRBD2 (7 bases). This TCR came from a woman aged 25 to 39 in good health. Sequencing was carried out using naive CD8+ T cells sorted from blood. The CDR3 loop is CASSSRRGAEQYF. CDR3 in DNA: TGTGCCAGCAGCTCAAGACGGGGGGCCGAGCAGTACTTC.